The 24 T cell receptor beta chains listed next were all sequenced from one sample in a study of shared clonotypes between healthy human individuals. TCRdb's table, derived via immunoSEQ multiplex PCR, lists solely in-frame clones and lacks some. Of 600,000 or so clones detected, approximately 95% appear once; the ten largest clones hold 0.11%. The naive CD8 population came from CD45RO-negative cells selected for CCR7, without terminally differentiated effector memory CD45RA+ cells. The sequenced sample was naive CD8+ T cells sorted from blood. These receptors were obtained from a woman in her twenties or thirties in good health.

This sequence joins TRBV4-1 and TRBJ2-2; 10 nucleotides agree with TRBD1. Germline trimming cut 5 bases from V and 6 bases from J; bases unmatched to any gene: 9. The CDR3 extends over 16 amino acids. Germline V gene lookup returns CDR1 MGHRA and CDR2 YSYEKL. CDR3 bases: TGCGCCAGCAGCTCACCGACAGGGGGCTTGGCCGGGGAGCTGTTTTTT. Its translation is CASSSPTGGLAGELFF.

The chain combines TRBV27 with TRBJ1-1, with TRBD1 matching 8 bases. CDR3 length equals 15 residues. Germline values: CDR1 MNHEY, CDR2 SMNVEV (reference sequence). V dropped 5 bases and J dropped 1; count of bases not matched to a gene: 6. This CDR3 is CASSPTGGRNTEAFF. The CDR3 bases are TGTGCCAGCAGTCCCACAGGGGGTCGGAACACTGAAGCTTTCTTT.

A note on this clone: Compared with germline, one end of the junction differs, possibly owing to a read error. The V and J genes are TRBV2 and TRBJ1-5; tentatively, D is TRBD1 (5 bases). The CDR3 extends over 15 amino acids. Germline values: CDR1 SNHLY, CDR2 FYNNEI. The CDR3, as DNA: TGTGCCAGCAGGGAAGGGACGGTCAATGATCAGCCCCAGCATTTT. It codes for CASREGTVNDQPQHF.

This clone was seen just once. The identical CDR3 is also encoded by other nucleotide sequences in the sample. The chain employs TRBV13 and TRBJ2-7; D unresolved. V gave up 0 bases and J gave up 0 bases, with 6 bases separating them. The CDR3 covers 14 residues. CDR1 is PRHDT, CDR2 FYEKMQ, per germline (reference sequence). CDR3 amino acids: CASSLGTSSYEQYF. The CDR3 region has the DNA TGTGCCAGCAGCTTAGGGACGTCCTCCTACGAGCAGTACTTC.

About this clone itself: This specimen includes other DNA sequences encoding the same CDR3. The rearrangement uses TRBV5-6 and TRBJ1-1, with D uncertain. CDR1 is SGHDT, CDR2 YYEEEE, per germline. This CDR3 is built from 12 residues. V shed 2 bases and J shed 0 bases, with 2 bases lying between them. CDR3 bases: TGTGCCAGCAGCTTTATGAACACTGAAGCTTTCTTT. Translated: CASSFMNTEAFF.

The chain carries TRBV28 and TRBJ2-7; D may be TRBD1 (5 bases). The CDR3 covers 17 residues. The germline V and J ends were trimmed by 7 bases and 1 base, with 23 bases remaining between them. CDR1 is MDHEN and CDR2 is SYDVKM in the germline V gene. CDR3 coding DNA: TGTGCCAGCACCAAACGGACCTCAGGGATTACGTCCTACGAGCAGTACTTC. Its protein product is CASTKRTSGITSYEQYF.

The CDR3 bases are TGTGCCATCAGTGAAGCCACAAATGAAAAACTGTTTTTT. Translation: CAISEATNEKLFF. This chain connects TRBV10-3 to TRBJ1-4, with no clear D. V dropped 3 bases and J dropped 5 bases, with 7 bases sitting between them. Germline loops: CDR1 ENHRY, CDR2 SYGVKD. The CDR3 is 13 residues long.

The V call is TRBV5-1, the J call TRBJ2-1; 13 bases are a match to TRBD2. V lost 4 bases, J lost 4 bases, and 8 bases stayed unmatched. Germline-derived CDR1 and CDR2 are SGHRS and YFSETQ. The CDR3 sequence is 17 residues long. The CDR3 DNA sequence: TGCGCCAGCAGCCTTAACCGACTAGCGGGAGGATACAATGAGCAGTTCTTC. Residues: CASSLNRLAGGYNEQFF.

As regards this clone: Its ends do not fully match the called genes, so a read error is possible. The CDR3 is CASSQERTRLGETQYF. Written as DNA, the CDR3 is TGCGCCAGCAGCCAAGAGCGAACCAGACTCGGGGAGACTCAGTACTTC. J is TRBJ2-5 and V is TRBV4-3, with D maybe TRBD2 (5 bases). Per the germline V gene, CDR1 is LGHNA and CDR2 is YSLEER. The CDR3 runs 16 residues.

The chain employs TRBV4-1 and TRBJ2-5, with no clear D. Trimming removed 3 bases at V and 2 bases at J, with 13 bases between. Germline V gene sequence: CDR1 MGHRA, CDR2 YSYEKL. The CDR3 length is 15 residues. CDR3 in amino acids: CASSQGRKEQETQYF. The CDR3 DNA reads TGCGCCAGCAGCCAGGGTCGGAAAGAACAAGAGACCCAGTACTTC.

The CDR3 region is CASSLWGGGEKLFF. CDR3 in DNA: TGTGCCAGCAGCTTATGGGGGGGTGGTGAAAAACTGTTTTTT. The chain employs TRBV4-2 and TRBJ1-4, with D possibly matching TRBD1 (5 bases). The germline CDR1 and CDR2 sequences are LGHNA and YNFKEQ. There are 14 residues in the CDR3. Trimming took 5 bases from V and 7 from J, leaving 14 bases between them.

The chain joins TRBV6-5 to TRBJ1-4, with D maybe TRBD1 (5 bases). This CDR3 contains 15 residues. V lost 0 bases and J 5 bases, leaving 10 bases between the germline ends. Looked up from germline, CDR1 is MNHEY and CDR2 is SVGAGI. As DNA, the CDR3 is TGTGCCAGCAGTTACTCCGACAGACCGAATGAAAAACTGTTTTTT. Its translation is CASSYSDRPNEKLFF.

The chain has TRBV15 and TRBJ1-5; 9 bases map to TRBD1. This CDR3 comprises 16 residues. From germline, CDR1 is LNHNV and CDR2 YYDKDF (reference sequence). Trimming at V came to 3 bases and at J to 0 bases, leaving 3 bases not matched to a gene. The CDR3 region is CATSSGQGHSNQPQHF. Written as DNA, the CDR3 is TGTGCCACCAGCAGCGGACAGGGGCATAGCAATCAGCCCCAGCATTTT.

A few counts support this clone. The chain is built from TRBV28 and TRBJ2-7; D gene unclear. This CDR3 spans 12 amino acids. Germline CDR1 is MDHEN and CDR2 is SYDVKM. V gave up 6 bases and J gave up 2 bases, with 8 bases separating them. CDR3 residues: CASRPQTYEQYF. The DNA for the CDR3 is TGTGCCAGCAGACCGCAAACCTACGAGCAGTACTTC.

The chain combines TRBV5-1 with TRBJ2-5, with D perhaps TRBD1 (6 bases). Near its end, the DNA agrees better with TRBJ2-7, so the J call may be wrong. Germline CDR1 and CDR2: SGHRS and YFSETQ. The CDR3 sequence is 14 residues long. The CDR3 sequence: CASSTGQSSYEQYF. CDR3 nucleotides: TGCGCCAGCAGCACCGGACAGAGCTCCTACGAGCAGTACTTC.

The chain is built from TRBV15 and TRBJ2-5, with 9 bases that match TRBD1. The V segment lost 0 bases and the J segment 3 bases; nucleotides outside the gene matches: 2. CDR1 is LNHNV and CDR2 is YYDKDF in the germline V gene (reference sequence). The CDR3 runs 15 residues. DNA of the CDR3: TGTGCCACCAGCAGAGATCGACAGGGGGAAGAGACCCAGTACTTC. Translating gives CATSRDRQGEETQYF. The whole variable domain, remainder taken from reference TRBV15 and TRBJ2-5, is DAMVIQNPRYQVTQFGKPVTLSCSQTLNHNVMYWYQQKSSQAPKLLFHYYDKDFNNEADTPDNFQSRRPNTSFCFLDIRSPGLGDTAMYLCATSRDRQGEETQYFGPGTRLLVL.

The rearrangement links TRBV29-1 to TRBJ2-7; D remains unclear. The CDR3 contains 13 residues. From germline, CDR1 is SQVTM and CDR2 ANQGSEA. V was trimmed by 4 bases and J by 2 bases, leaving 12 bases between them. The CDR3 DNA sequence: TGCAGCGTTGCCACGCGCGCTACCTACGAGCAGTACTTC. This sequence encodes CSVATRATYEQYF.

The chain has TRBV19 and TRBJ2-7; perhaps TRBD1 as D (5 bases). Germline values: CDR1 LNHDA, CDR2 SQIVND (reference sequence). The CDR3 loop spans 15 amino acids. Trimming stripped 1 base from V and 6 bases from J, with 16 bases between. The CDR3 bases are TGTGCCAGTAGTATAGTGTGGCAGGGCGAAAGCGAGCAGTACTTC. It translates to CASSIVWQGESEQYF.

This chain uses TRBV11-2 with TRBJ2-7, with TRBD2 matching over 8 bases. This CDR3 comprises 15 residues. Germline CDR1 reads SGHAT; CDR2 reads FQNNGV. With V trimmed by 0 bases and J by 4 bases, 5 bases remained unmatched. DNA for the CDR3: TGTGCCAGCAGCTTAGACCGGACTAGCCTTTACGAGCAGTACTTC. Translated: CASSLDRTSLYEQYF.

The V call is TRBV19, the J call TRBJ2-7; D might be TRBD2 (5 bases). The CDR3 has 15 residues. Germline assignment: CDR1 LNHDA and CDR2 SQIVND (reference sequence). Trimming removed 8 bases from V and 3 bases from J, with 20 bases in between. The CDR3 loop is CASGLAGDQNYEQYF. CDR3 DNA sequence: TGTGCCAGTGGCCTCGCGGGCGATCAAAACTACGAGCAGTACTTC.

A word on this clone: The sample carries other DNA sequences with the same CDR3. The genes are TRBV27 and TRBJ2-7; perhaps TRBD1 as D (5 bases). Trimming cost V 3 bases and J 2 bases, with 8 bases left between them. The CDR3 loop spans 13 amino acids. Germline-derived CDR1 and CDR2 are MNHEY and SMNVEV (reference sequence). CDR3 residues: CASSFQGPYEQYF. In nucleotides, the CDR3 is TGTGCCAGCAGTTTCCAGGGTCCCTACGAGCAGTACTTC.

The J gene is TRBJ2-1, the V gene TRBV7-9; D is unresolved. The CDR3 spans 13 residues. Germline values: CDR1 SEHNR, CDR2 FQNEAQ (reference sequence). V lost 4 bases and J lost 9, with 13 bases in between. CDR3 in DNA: TGTGCCAGCAGCTCCGGAGAAAAGGTTGAGCAGTTCTTC. Its protein is CASSSGEKVEQFF.

The chain is built from TRBV9 and TRBJ1-3, with a weak D call TRBD1 (5 bases). Germline V lookup: CDR1 SGDLS, CDR2 YYNGEE. There are 15 residues in the CDR3. Trimming took off 6 bases at V and 0 bases at J, with 13 bases between the two ends. CDR3 sequence (DNA): TGTGCCAGCACAGAGACAGCGATCTCTGGAAACACCATATATTTT. Translation: CASTETAISGNTIYF.

The rearrangement links TRBV5-1 to TRBJ2-7, with 7 bases aligning to TRBD2. CDR3 length equals 17 residues. CDR1 and CDR2 from the germline V gene are SGHRS and YFSETQ. The V segment lost 3 bases and the J segment 4 bases; nucleotides outside the gene matches: 16. The CDR3 DNA follows: TGCGCCAGCAGCTCAACCCTCTTCGCGGGAGCCTCTTACGAGCAGTACTTC. Its protein product is CASSSTLFAGASYEQYF. Full variable domain (missing parts from reference TRBV5-1 and TRBJ2-7): KAGVTQTPRYLIKTRGQQVTLSCSPISGHRSVSWYQQTPGQGLQFLFEYFSETQRNKGNFPGRFSGRQFSNSRSEMNVSTLELGDSALYLCASSSTLFAGASYEQYFGPGTRLTVT.